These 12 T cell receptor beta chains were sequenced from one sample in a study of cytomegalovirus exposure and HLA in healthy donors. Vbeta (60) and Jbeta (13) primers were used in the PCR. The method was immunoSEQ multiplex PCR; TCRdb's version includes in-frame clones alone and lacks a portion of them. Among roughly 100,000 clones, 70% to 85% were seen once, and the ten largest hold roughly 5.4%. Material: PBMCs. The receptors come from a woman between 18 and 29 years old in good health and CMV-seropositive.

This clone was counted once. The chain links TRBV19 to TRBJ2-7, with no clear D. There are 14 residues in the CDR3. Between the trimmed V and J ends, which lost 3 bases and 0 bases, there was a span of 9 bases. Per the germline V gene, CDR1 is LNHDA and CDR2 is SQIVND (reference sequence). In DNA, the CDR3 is TGTGCCAGTAGTATCAGCGCCTCCTCCTACGAGCAGTACTTC. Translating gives CASSISASSYEQYF.

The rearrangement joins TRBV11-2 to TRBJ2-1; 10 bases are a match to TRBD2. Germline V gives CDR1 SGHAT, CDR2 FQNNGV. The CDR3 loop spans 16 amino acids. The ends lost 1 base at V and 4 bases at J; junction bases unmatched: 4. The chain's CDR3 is CASSLVPSGGYNEQFF. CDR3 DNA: TGTGCCAGCAGCTTAGTCCCTAGCGGGGGATACAATGAGCAGTTCTTC.

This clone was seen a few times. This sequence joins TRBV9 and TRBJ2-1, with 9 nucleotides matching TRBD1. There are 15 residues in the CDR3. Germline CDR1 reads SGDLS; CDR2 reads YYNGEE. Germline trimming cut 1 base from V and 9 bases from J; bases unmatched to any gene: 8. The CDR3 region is CASSVTGQGDIEQFF. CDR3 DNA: TGTGCCAGCAGCGTAACGGGACAGGGCGATATTGAGCAGTTCTTC.

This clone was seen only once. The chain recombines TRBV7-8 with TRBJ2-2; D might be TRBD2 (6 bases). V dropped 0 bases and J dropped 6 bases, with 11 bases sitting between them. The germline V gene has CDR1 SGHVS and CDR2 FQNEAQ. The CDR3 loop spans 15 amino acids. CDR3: CASSLAPGVAGELFF. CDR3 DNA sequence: TGTGCCAGCAGCTTAGCCCCGGGGGTAGCCGGGGAGCTGTTTTTT.

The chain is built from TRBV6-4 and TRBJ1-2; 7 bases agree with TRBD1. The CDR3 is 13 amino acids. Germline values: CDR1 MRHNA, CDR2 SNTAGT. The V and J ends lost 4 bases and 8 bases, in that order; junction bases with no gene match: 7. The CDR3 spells CASSGRTGGGYTF. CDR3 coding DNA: TGTGCCAGCAGTGGTCGGACAGGAGGAGGCTACACCTTC.

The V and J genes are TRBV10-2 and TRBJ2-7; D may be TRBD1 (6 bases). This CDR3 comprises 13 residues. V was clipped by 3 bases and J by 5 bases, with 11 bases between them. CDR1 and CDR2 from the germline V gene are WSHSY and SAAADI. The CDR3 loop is CASSERTVNEQYF. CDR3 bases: TGCGCCAGCAGTGAACGGACAGTAAACGAGCAGTACTTC.

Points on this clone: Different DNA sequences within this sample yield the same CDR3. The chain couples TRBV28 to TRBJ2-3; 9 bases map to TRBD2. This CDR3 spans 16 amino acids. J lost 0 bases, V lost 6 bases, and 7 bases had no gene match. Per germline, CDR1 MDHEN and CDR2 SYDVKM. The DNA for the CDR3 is TGTGCCAGCAGACAACGGACTAGCGCAAGCACAGATACGCAGTATTTT. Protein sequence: CASRQRTSASTDTQYF.

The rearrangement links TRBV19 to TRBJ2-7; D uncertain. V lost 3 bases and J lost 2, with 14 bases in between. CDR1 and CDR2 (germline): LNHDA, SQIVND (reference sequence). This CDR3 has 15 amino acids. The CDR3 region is CASSIGSSKAYEQYF. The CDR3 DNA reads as TGTGCCAGTAGTATCGGGTCCTCCAAGGCCTACGAGCAGTACTTC. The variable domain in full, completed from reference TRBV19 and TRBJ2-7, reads DGGITQSPKYLFRKEGQNVTLSCEQNLNHDAMYWYRQDPGQGLRLIYYSQIVNDFQKGDIAEGYSVSREKKESFPLTVTSAQKNPTAFYLCASSIGSSKAYEQYFGPGTRLTVT.

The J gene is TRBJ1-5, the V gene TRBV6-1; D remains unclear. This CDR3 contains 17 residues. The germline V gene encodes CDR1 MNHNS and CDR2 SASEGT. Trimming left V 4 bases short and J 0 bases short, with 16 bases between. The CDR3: CASSARHVQHSNQPQHF. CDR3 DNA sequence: TGTGCCAGCAGTGCGCGACACGTTCAACATAGCAATCAGCCCCAGCATTTT.

The CDR3 is CASSYLGDSYF. The CDR3, as DNA: TGTGCCAGCAGTTATTTGGGGGACAGTTACTTC. The chain is built from TRBV28 and TRBJ2-5; 7 nucleotides agree with TRBD1. The CDR3 length is 11 residues. CDR1 is MDHEN, CDR2 SYDVKM, per germline. V lost 4 bases and J lost 14; bases outside the gene matches: 7.

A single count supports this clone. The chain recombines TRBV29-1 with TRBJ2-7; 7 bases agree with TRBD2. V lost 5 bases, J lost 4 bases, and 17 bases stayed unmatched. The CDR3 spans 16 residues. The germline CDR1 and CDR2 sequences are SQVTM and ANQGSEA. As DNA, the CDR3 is TGCAGCGTTTCTGTATCGGCGGGAGTTGCATGGTACGAGCAGTACTTC. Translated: CSVSVSAGVAWYEQYF.

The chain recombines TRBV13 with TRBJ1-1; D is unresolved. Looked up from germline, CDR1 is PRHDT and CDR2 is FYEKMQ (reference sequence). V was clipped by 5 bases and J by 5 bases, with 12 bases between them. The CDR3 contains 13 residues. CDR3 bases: TGTGCCAGCAGCCCACCCGTACGGACTGAAGCTTTCTTT. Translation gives CASSPPVRTEAFF. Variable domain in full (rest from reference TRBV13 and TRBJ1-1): AAGVIQSPRHLIKEKRETATLKCYPIPRHDTVYWYQQGPGQDPQFLISFYEKMQSDKGSIPDRFSAQQFSDYHSELNMSSLELGDSALYFCASSPPVRTEAFFGQGTRLTVV.